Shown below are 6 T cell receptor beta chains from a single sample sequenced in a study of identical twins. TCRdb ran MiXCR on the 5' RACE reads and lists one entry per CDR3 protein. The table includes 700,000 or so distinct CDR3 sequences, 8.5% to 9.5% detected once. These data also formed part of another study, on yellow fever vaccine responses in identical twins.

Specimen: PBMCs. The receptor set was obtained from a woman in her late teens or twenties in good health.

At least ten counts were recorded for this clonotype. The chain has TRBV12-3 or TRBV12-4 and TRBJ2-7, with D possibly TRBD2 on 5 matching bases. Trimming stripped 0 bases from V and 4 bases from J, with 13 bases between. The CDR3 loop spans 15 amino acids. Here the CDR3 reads CASSLASGGGYEQYF. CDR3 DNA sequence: TGTGCCAGCAGTTTAGCTTCTGGCGGAGGATACGAGCAGTACTTC.

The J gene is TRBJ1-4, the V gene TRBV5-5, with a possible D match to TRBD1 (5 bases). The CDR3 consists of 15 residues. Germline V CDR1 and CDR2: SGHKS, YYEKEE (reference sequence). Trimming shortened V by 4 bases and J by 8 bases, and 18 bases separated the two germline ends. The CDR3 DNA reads TGTGCCAGCAGCCCCAAAAACGGATGGGGCGAAAAACTGTTTTTT. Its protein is CASSPKNGWGEKLFF.

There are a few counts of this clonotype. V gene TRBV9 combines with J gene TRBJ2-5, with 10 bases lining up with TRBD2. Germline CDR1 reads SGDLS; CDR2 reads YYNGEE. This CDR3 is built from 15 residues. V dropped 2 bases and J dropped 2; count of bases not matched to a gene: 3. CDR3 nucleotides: TGTGCCAGCAGCGTTTCGACTAGCGGGCAAGAGACCCAGTACTTC. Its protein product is CASSVSTSGQETQYF. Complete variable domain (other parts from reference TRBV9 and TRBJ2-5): DSGVTQTPKHLITATGQRVTLRCSPRSGDLSVYWYQQSLDQGLQFLIQYYNGEERAKGNILERFSAQQFPDLHSELNLSSLELGDSALYFCASSVSTSGQETQYFGPGTRLLVL.

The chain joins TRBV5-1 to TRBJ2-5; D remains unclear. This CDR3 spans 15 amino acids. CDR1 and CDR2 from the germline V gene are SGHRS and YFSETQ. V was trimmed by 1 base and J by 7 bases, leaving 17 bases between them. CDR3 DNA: TGCGCCAGCAGCTTGTATGGGGTGAACCCTGGGACCCAGTACTTC. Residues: CASSLYGVNPGTQYF.

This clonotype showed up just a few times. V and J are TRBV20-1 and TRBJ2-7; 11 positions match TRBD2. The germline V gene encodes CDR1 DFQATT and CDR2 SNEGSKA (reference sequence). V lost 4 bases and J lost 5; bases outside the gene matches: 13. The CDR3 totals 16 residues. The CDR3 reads CSATPGSSGRVHEQYF. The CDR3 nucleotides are TGCAGTGCTACCCCCGGTAGTAGCGGGAGGGTCCACGAGCAGTACTTC.

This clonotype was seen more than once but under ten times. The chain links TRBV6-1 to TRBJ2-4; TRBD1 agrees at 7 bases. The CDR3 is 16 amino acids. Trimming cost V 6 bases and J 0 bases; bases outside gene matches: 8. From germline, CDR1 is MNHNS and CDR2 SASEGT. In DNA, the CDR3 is TGTGCCAGCAGCCCAACAGGGGATCTAGCCAAAAACATTCAGTACTTC. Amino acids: CASSPTGDLAKNIQYF.